The source of this T cell receptor beta chain is a study of cytomegalovirus exposure and HLA in healthy donors. Study conclusions and caveats: A later analysis showed that HLA-associated TCR beta chains had undergone more clonal expansion than equally common others. Association of 16,951 TCR beta sequences with HLA alleles was found at 0.05 false discovery rate in a later analysis. The investigators catalogued some 160 TCR beta chains as cytomegalovirus-associated.

Turning to this clone: The antigen is not known. Relative to the germline gene, one junction end is altered; a read error may explain this.

The PCR ran on 60 Vbeta and 13 Jbeta primers. TCRdb keeps only in-frame clones here, not all; method: immunoSEQ multiplex PCR. The top ten clones hold roughly 3.7% of a sample with about 160,000 clones, 70% to 85% of them seen once. Germline CDR1 and CDR2: SQVTM and ANQGSEA. This CDR3 comprises 11 residues. The donors gave bone marrow, and they were healthy. The sequenced sample was PBMCs. The sequence came from a man aged 25 to 40 in good health and CMV-seropositive. The J gene is TRBJ2-2, the V gene TRBV29-1; a weak D match, TRBD2 (5 bases). CDR3 coding DNA: TGCGGCGTACCGGGGTCGGGGGAGCTGTTTTTT. It specifies CGVPGSGELFF.